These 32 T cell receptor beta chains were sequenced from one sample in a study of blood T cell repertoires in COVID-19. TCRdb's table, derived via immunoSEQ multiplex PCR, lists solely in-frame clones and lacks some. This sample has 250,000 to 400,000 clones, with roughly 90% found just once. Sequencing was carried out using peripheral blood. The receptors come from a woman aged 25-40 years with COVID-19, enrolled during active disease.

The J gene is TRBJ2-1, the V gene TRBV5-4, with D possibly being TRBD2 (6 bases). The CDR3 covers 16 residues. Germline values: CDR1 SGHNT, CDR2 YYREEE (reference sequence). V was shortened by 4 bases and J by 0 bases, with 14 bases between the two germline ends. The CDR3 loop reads CASSGGSGPSYNEQFF. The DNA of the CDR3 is TGTGCCAGCAGCGGAGGAAGCGGGCCCTCCTACAATGAGCAGTTCTTC.

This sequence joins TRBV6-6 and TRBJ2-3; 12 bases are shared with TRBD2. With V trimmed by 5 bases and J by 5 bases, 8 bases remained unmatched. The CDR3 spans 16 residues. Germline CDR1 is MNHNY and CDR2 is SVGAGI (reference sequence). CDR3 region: CASSRTPGLAGDTQYF. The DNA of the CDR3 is TGTGCCAGCAGTCGAACACCGGGACTAGCGGGAGATACGCAGTATTTT.

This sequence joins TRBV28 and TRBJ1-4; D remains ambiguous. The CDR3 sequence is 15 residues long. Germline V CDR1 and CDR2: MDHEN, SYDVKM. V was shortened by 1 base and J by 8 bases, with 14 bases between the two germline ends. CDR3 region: CASSLSGRGGEKLFF. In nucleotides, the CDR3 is TGTGCCAGCAGTTTATCCGGGCGAGGAGGGGAAAAACTGTTTTTT.

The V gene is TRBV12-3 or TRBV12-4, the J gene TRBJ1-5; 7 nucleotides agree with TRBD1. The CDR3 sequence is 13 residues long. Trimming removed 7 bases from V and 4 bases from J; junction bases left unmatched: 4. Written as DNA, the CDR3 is TGTGCCAGCACTAGGGGACAGAATCAGCCCCAGCATTTT. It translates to CASTRGQNQPQHF.

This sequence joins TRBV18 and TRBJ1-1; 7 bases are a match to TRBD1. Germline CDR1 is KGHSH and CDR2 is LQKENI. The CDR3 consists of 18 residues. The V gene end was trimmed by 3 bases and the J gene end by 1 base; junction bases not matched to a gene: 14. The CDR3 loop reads CASSPSEGGTHQNTEAFF. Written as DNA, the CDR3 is TGTGCCAGCTCACCTTCAGAAGGGGGCACACACCAGAACACTGAAGCTTTCTTT.

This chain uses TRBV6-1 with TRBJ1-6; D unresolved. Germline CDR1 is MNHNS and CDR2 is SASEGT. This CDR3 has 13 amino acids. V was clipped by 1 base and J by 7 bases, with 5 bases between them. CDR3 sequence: CASSEDMNSPLHF. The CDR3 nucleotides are TGTGCCAGCAGTGAAGACATGAATTCACCCCTCCACTTT.

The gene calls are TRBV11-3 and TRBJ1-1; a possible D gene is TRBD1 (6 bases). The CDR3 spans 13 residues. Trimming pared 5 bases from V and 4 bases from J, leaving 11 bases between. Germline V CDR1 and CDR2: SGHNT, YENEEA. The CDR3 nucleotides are TGTGCCAGCAGCCCGCAGGGGCGCACTGAAGCTTTCTTT. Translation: CASSPQGRTEAFF.

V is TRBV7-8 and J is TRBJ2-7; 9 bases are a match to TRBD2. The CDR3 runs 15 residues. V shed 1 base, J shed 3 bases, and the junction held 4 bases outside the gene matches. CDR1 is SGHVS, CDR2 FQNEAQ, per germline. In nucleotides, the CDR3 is TGTGCCAGCAGCTTAGTAGATAGCGGGAGCTACGAGCAGTACTTC. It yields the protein CASSLVDSGSYEQYF.

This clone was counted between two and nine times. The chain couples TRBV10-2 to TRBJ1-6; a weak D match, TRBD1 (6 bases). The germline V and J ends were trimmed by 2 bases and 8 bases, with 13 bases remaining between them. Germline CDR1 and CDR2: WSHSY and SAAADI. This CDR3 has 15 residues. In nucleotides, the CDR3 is TGCGCCAGCAGTGAGGGGGGCAGGGTATATTCACCCCTCCACTTT. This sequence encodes CASSEGGRVYSPLHF.

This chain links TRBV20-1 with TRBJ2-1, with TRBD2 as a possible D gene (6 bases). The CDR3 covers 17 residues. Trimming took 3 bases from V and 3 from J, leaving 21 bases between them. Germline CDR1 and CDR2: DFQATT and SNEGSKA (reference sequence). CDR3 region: CSASGGTGAEIYNEQFF. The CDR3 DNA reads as TGCAGTGCTAGTGGGGGGACTGGAGCGGAAATCTACAATGAGCAGTTCTTC.

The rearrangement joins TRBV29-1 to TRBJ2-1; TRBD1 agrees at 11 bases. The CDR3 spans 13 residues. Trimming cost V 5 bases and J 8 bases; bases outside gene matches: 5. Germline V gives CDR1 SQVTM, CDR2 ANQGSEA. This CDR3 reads CSVIGTGGDEQFF. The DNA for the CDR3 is TGCAGCGTTATCGGGACAGGGGGGGATGAGCAGTTCTTC.

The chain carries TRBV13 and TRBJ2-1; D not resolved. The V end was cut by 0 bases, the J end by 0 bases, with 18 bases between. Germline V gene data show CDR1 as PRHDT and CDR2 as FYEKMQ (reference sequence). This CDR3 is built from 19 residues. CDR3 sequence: CASSLGDGVAVSSYNEQFF. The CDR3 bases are TGTGCCAGCAGCTTAGGCGACGGTGTGGCGGTCAGCTCCTACAATGAGCAGTTCTTC.

The CDR3 DNA sequence: TGCGCCAGCAGCCCCGCCAGGACTAGCGGGAGAACAGATACGCAGTATTTT. The encoded protein is CASSPARTSGRTDTQYF. The V and J genes are TRBV5-1 and TRBJ2-3; 13 nucleotides match TRBD2. The CDR3 has 17 amino acids. Germline assignment: CDR1 SGHRS and CDR2 YFSETQ. V lost 4 bases and J lost 3; bases outside the gene matches: 8.

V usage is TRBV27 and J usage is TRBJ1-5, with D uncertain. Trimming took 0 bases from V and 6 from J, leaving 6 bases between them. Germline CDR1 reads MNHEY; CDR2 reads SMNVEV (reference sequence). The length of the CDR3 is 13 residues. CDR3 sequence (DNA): TGTGCCAGCAGTTTATCACCGGGTCAGCCCCAGCATTTT. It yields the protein CASSLSPGQPQHF.

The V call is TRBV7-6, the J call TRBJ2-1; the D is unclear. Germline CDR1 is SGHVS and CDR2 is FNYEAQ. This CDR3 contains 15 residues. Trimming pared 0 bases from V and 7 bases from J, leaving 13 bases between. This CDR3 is CASSLAPLRGNEQFF. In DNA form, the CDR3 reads TGTGCCAGCAGCTTAGCGCCCCTTCGCGGTAATGAGCAGTTCTTC.

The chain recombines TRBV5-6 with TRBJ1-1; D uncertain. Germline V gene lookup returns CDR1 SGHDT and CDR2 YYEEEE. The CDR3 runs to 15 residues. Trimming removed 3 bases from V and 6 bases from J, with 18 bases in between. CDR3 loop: CASSYSWSPQSEAFF. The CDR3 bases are TGTGCCAGCAGCTACAGCTGGTCCCCCCAGTCTGAAGCTTTCTTT. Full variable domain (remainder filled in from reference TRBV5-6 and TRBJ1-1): DAGVTQSPTHLIKTRGQQVTLRCSPKSGHDTVSWYQQALGQGPQFIFQYYEEEERQRGNFPDRFSGHQFPNYSSELNVNALLLGDSALYLCASSYSWSPQSEAFFGQGTRLTVV.

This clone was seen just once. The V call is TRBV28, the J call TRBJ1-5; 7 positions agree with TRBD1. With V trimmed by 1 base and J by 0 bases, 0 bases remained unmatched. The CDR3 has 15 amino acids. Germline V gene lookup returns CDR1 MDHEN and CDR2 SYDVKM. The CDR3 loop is CASSLYRGSNQPQHF. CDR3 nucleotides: TGTGCCAGCAGTTTATACAGGGGTAGCAATCAGCCCCAGCATTTT. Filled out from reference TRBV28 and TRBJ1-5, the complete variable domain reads DVKVTQSSRYLVKRTGEKVFLECVQDMDHENMFWYRQDPGLGLRLIYFSYDVKMKEKGDIPEGYSVSREKKERFSLILESASTNQTSMYLCASSLYRGSNQPQHFGDGTRLSIL.

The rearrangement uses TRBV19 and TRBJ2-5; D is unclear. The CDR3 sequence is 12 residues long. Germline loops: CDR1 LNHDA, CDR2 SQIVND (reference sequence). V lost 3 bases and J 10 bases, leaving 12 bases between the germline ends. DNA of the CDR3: TGTGCCAGTAGTATCTTAGGCGGCGGCCAGTACTTC. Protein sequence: CASSILGGGQYF.

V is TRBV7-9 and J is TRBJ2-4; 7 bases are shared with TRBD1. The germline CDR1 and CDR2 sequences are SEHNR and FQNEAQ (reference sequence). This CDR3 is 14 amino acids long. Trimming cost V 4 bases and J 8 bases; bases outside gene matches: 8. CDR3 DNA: TGTGCCAGCAGCTCCGGGACAGCCGGGGACATTCAGTACTTC. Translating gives CASSSGTAGDIQYF.

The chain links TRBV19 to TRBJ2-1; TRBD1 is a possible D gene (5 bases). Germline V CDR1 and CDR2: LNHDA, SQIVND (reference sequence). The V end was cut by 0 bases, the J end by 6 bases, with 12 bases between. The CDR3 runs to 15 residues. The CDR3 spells CASSIENRLRNEQFF. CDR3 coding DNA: TGTGCCAGTAGTATAGAAAACAGGTTGCGCAATGAGCAGTTCTTC.

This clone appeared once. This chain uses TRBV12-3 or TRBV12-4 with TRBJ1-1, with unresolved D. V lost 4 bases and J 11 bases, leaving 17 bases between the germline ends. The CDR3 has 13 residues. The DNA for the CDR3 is TGTGCCAGCAGTTCCTCGAACTGGGAGGAGGCTTTCTTT. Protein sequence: CASSSSNWEEAFF.

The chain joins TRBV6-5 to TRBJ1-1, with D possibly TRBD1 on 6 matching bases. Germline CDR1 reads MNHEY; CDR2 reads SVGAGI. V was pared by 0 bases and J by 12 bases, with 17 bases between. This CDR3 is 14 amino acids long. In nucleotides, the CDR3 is TGTGCCAGCAGTTACTCCAGATCACAGGGACCGACTTTCTTT. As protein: CASSYSRSQGPTFF.

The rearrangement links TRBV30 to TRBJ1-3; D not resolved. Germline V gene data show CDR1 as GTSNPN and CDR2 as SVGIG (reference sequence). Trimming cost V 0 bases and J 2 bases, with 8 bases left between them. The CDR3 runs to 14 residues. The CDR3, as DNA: TGTGCCTGGAGTGTAGTGGCCCCTGGAAACACCATATATTTT. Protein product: CAWSVVAPGNTIYF. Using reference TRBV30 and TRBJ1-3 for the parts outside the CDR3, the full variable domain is SQTIHQWPATLVQPVGSPLSLECTVEGTSNPNLYWYRQAAGRGLQLLFYSVGIGQISSEVPQNLSASRPQDRQFILSSKKLLLSDSGFYLCAWSVVAPGNTIYFGEGSWLTVV.

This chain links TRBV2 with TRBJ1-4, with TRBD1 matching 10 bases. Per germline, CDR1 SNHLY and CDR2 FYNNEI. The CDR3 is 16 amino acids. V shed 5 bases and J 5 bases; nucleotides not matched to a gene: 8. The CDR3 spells CASSPRTGGANEKLFF. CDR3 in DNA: TGTGCCAGCAGTCCACGGACAGGGGGGGCAAATGAAAAACTGTTTTTT.

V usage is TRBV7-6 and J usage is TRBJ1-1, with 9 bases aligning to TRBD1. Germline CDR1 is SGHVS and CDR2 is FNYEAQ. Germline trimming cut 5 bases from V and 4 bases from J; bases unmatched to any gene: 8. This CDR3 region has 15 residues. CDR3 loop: CASSAPQGAGTEAFF. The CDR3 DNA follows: TGTGCCAGCAGCGCACCACAGGGGGCGGGCACTGAAGCTTTCTTT. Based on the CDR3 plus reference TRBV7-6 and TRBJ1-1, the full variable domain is GAGVSQSPRYKVTKRGQDVALRCDPISGHVSLYWYRQALGQGPEFLTYFNYEAQQDKSGLPNDRFSAERPEGSISTLTIQRTEQRDSAMYRCASSAPQGAGTEAFFGQGTRLTVV.

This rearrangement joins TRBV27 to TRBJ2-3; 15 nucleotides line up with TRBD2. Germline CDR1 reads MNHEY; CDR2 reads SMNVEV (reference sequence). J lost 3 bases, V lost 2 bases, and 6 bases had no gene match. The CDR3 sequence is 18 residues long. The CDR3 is CASSLGLAGGPETDTQYF. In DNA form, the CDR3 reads TGTGCCAGCAGTTTAGGACTAGCGGGAGGGCCTGAAACAGATACGCAGTATTTT.

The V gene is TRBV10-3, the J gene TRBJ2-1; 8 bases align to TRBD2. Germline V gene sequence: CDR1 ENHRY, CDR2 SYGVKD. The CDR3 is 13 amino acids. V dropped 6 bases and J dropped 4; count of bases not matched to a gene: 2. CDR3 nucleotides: TGTGCCATCAGCACGGGAGGGTACAATGAGCAGTTCTTC. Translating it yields CAISTGGYNEQFF.

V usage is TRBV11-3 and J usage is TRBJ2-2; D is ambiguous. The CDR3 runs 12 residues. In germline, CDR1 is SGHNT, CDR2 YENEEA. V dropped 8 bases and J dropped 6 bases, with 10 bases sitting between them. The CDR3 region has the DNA TGTGCCAGCGGCGCAGGCCCCGGGGAGCTGTTTTTT. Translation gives CASGAGPGELFF. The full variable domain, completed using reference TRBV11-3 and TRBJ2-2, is EAGVVQSPRYKIIEKKQPVAFWCNPISGHNTLYWYLQNLGQGPELLIRYENEEAVDDSQLPKDRFSAERLKGVDSTLKIQPAELGDSAVYLCASGAGPGELFFGEGSRLTVL.

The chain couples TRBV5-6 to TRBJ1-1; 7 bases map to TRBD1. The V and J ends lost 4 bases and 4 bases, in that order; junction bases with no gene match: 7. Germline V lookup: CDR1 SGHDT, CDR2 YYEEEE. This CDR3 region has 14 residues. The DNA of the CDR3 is TGTGCCAGCAGCGGAACAGGGGTGGGCACTGAAGCTTTCTTT. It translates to CASSGTGVGTEAFF.

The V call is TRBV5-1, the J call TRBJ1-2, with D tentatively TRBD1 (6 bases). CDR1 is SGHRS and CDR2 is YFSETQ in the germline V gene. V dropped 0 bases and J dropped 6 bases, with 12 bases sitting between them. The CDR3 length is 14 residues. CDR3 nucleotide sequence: TGCGCCAGCAGCTTGGCAACGCAGGGGCATGGCTACACCTTC. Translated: CASSLATQGHGYTF.

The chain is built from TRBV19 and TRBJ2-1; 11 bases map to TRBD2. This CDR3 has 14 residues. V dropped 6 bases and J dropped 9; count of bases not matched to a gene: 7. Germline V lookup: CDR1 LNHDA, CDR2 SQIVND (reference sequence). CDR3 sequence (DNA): TGTGCCAGTAGCACACCAGGGACTAGCGGTGAGCAGTTCTTC. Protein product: CASSTPGTSGEQFF.

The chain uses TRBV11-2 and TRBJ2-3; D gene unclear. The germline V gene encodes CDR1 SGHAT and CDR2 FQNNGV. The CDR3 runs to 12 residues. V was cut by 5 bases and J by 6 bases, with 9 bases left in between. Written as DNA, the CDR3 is TGTGCCAGCAGCCCTAGGTTGGATACGCAGTATTTT. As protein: CASSPRLDTQYF. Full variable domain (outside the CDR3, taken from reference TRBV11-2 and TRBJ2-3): EAGVAQSPRYKIIEKRQSVAFWCNPISGHATLYWYQQILGQGPKLLIQFQNNGVVDDSQLPKDRFSAERLKGVDSTLKIQPAKLEDSAVYLCASSPRLDTQYFGPGTRLTVL.